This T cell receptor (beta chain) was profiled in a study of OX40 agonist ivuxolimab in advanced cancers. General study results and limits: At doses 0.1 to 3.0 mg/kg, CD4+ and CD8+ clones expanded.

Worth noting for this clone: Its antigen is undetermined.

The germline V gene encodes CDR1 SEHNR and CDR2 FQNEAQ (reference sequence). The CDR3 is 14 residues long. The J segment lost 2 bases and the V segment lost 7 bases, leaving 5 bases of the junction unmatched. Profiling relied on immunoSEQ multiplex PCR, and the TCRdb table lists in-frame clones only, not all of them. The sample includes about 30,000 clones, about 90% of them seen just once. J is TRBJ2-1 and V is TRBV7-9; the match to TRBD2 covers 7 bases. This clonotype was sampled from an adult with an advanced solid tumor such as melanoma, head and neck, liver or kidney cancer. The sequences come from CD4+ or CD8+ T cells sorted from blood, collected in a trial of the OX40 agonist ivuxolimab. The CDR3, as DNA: TGTGCCAGCACCGGGGAGGGAACCTACAATGAGCAGTTCTTC. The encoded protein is CASTGEGTYNEQFF.